The 20 T cell receptor beta chains listed next were all sequenced from one sample in a study of control samples from healthy donors and cancer patients (dated by TCRdb to about 2020). Libraries were prepared through the immunoSEQ multiplex PCR assay. Held by TCRdb, this immuneACCESS table contains in-frame sequences only and omits some clones. Under half of the omission traces to an unresolved V gene where checked; the cause of the rest is unknown. Across this sample there are some 120,000 clones, with 75% to 95% seen only once. The ten largest clonotypes hold around 8.1% of the sample. Sequencing was carried out using blood. The receptors come from a man aged 18 to 30 in good health.

This chain connects TRBV5-1 to TRBJ2-7; D is uncertain. Germline-derived CDR1 and CDR2 are SGHRS and YFSETQ. The CDR3 is 15 amino acids. The V gene lost 0 bases and the J gene lost 3 bases, with 13 bases spanning the gap. The DNA of the CDR3 is TGCGCCAGCAGCTTGGATAGTTTTAGGGACTACGAGCAGTACTTC. This sequence encodes CASSLDSFRDYEQYF.

The chain combines TRBV19 with TRBJ2-7; 8 positions agree with TRBD1. J lost 2 bases, V lost 6 bases, and 6 bases had no gene match. Germline CDR1 LNHDA, CDR2 SQIVND (reference sequence). CDR3 length equals 14 residues. The CDR3 DNA follows: TGTGCCAGTAGGGGGACAGGACCTACCTACGAGCAGTACTTC. It yields the protein CASRGTGPTYEQYF.

The genes are TRBV5-1 and TRBJ2-7; 10 bases map to TRBD2. Germline CDR1 and CDR2: SGHRS and YFSETQ. V lost 4 bases and J lost 2; bases outside the gene matches: 6. CDR3 length: 15 residues. CDR3: CASSVYSGGTYEQYF. In DNA, the CDR3 is TGCGCCAGCAGCGTATATAGCGGGGGGACCTACGAGCAGTACTTC.

About this clone itself: Different DNA sequences within this sample yield the same CDR3. This chain links TRBV4-1 with TRBJ2-5, with D uncertain. Germline V CDR1 and CDR2: MGHRA, YSYEKL. The V end was cut by 4 bases, the J end by 5 bases, with 8 bases between. The CDR3 loop spans 12 amino acids. In nucleotides, the CDR3 is TGCGCCAGCAGCCCTAGAGGCGAGACCCAGTACTTC. Protein: CASSPRGETQYF.

The chain couples TRBV18 to TRBJ2-2; 8 bases align to TRBD1. V shed 8 bases, J shed 3 bases, and the junction held 17 bases outside the gene matches. Germline CDR1 is KGHSH and CDR2 is LQKENI. The CDR3 consists of 18 residues. For the CDR3, the DNA is TGTGCCAGCCGCGAGAATTTCAGGGGGCTCGTGGACACCGGGGAGCTGTTTTTT. It yields the protein CASRENFRGLVDTGELFF.

The J gene is TRBJ1-4, the V gene TRBV5-5; possibly TRBD1 for D (5 bases). Trimming shortened V by 3 bases and J by 2 bases, and 14 bases separated the two germline ends. The CDR3 runs to 16 residues. Germline-derived CDR1 and CDR2 are SGHKS and YYEKEE (reference sequence). The CDR3 loop is CASSWGVWETNEKLFF. For the CDR3, the DNA is TGTGCCAGCAGCTGGGGCGTTTGGGAGACTAATGAAAAACTGTTTTTT.

The chain links TRBV2 to TRBJ1-5, with D possibly being TRBD1 (5 bases). CDR1 is SNHLY and CDR2 is FYNNEI in the germline V gene. The V end was cut by 1 base, the J end by 4 bases, with 11 bases between. This CDR3 comprises 15 residues. CDR3 sequence (DNA): TGTGCCAGCAGTGAAGAGGGACGGGTAAATCAGCCCCAGCATTTT. It encodes CASSEEGRVNQPQHF.

The V and J genes are TRBV19 and TRBJ1-6; D possibly corresponds to TRBD1 (6 bases). The V end lost 6 bases, the J end lost 5 bases, and 14 bases lay between the germline ends. CDR1 and CDR2 from the germline V gene are LNHDA and SQIVND (reference sequence). This CDR3 is built from 15 residues. CDR3 sequence (DNA): TGTGCCAGTAGAAGCCCAGGGGCAAATAATTCACCCCTCCACTTT. Amino acid sequence: CASRSPGANNSPLHF.

A few counts support this clone. This chain connects TRBV19 to TRBJ2-7; D is ambiguous. The CDR3 is 13 amino acids. Germline V gene lookup returns CDR1 LNHDA and CDR2 SQIVND (reference sequence). Trimming cost V 0 bases and J 9 bases, with 12 bases left between them. CDR3 DNA sequence: TGTGCCAGTAGTATAGAGGCCGGATTAGGGCAGTACTTC. This codes for CASSIEAGLGQYF. Supplemented by reference TRBV19 and TRBJ2-7, the full variable domain reads DGGITQSPKYLFRKEGQNVTLSCEQNLNHDAMYWYRQDPGQGLRLIYYSQIVNDFQKGDIAEGYSVSREKKESFPLTVTSAQKNPTAFYLCASSIEAGLGQYFGPGTRLTVT.

The J gene is TRBJ1-6, the V gene TRBV14; D uncertain. V lost 0 bases, J lost 7 bases, and 10 bases lay in between. CDR1 is SGHDN, CDR2 FVKESK, per germline. CDR3 length: 15 amino acids. This chain's CDR3 is CASSQDWTVNSPLHF. The CDR3 DNA reads as TGTGCCAGCAGCCAAGATTGGACGGTAAATTCACCCCTCCACTTT.

The rearrangement uses TRBV27 and TRBJ1-1; maybe TRBD1 (5 bases). Germline assignment: CDR1 MNHEY and CDR2 SMNVEV (reference sequence). The CDR3 totals 13 residues. The germline V and J ends were trimmed by 7 bases and 6 bases, with 15 bases remaining between them. CDR3 sequence: CASTGLDKPEAFF. The CDR3 nucleotides read TGTGCCAGCACTGGGCTGGACAAACCTGAAGCTTTCTTT.

This clone was seen a handful of times. The CDR3 spells CASSRVGQGADTQYF. The CDR3 DNA is TGCGCCAGCAGTAGAGTCGGACAGGGTGCAGATACGCAGTATTTT. V and J are TRBV5-1 and TRBJ2-3; 8 bases map to TRBD1. CDR1 is SGHRS and CDR2 is YFSETQ in the germline V gene. V shed 5 bases, J shed 4 bases, and the junction held 9 bases outside the gene matches. The CDR3 spans 15 residues.

The CDR3 reads CASNKRQGQGPDEQYF. The CDR3 coding sequence is TGTGCCAGCAACAAGAGACAGGGACAGGGGCCGGACGAGCAGTACTTC. The chain employs TRBV2 and TRBJ2-7, with TRBD1 matching 10 bases. Trimming cost V 7 bases and J 5 bases; bases outside gene matches: 14. Germline V gene data show CDR1 as SNHLY and CDR2 as FYNNEI. The CDR3 contains 16 residues.

This chain links TRBV12-3 or TRBV12-4 with TRBJ2-3; D remains ambiguous. CDR3 length: 13 residues. V was shortened by 4 bases and J by 1 base, with 6 bases between the two germline ends. CDR3 amino acids: CASSWSGTDTQYF. Here the CDR3 DNA reads TGTGCCAGCAGTTGGTCGGGCACAGATACGCAGTATTTT.

This chain links TRBV11-2 with TRBJ1-3; D gene uncertain. V gave up 4 bases and J gave up 1 base, with 11 bases separating them. Per the germline V gene, CDR1 is SGHAT and CDR2 is FQNNGV. CDR3 length: 15 residues. Here the CDR3 DNA reads TGTGCCAGCAGCTCTCCTACACGATCTGGAAACACCATATATTTT. Its protein is CASSSPTRSGNTIYF.

The gene calls are TRBV6-1 and TRBJ1-1, with D perhaps TRBD1 (5 bases). V was clipped by 8 bases and J by 1 base, with 14 bases between them. CDR3 size: 14 residues. CDR1 is MNHNS, CDR2 SASEGT, per germline. The CDR3 region is CASWGVGQNTEAFF. The DNA of the CDR3 is TGTGCCAGCTGGGGGGTAGGACAGAACACTGAAGCTTTCTTT.

The rearrangement uses TRBV11-2 and TRBJ2-7, with D unclear. Trimming took off 1 base at V and 4 bases at J, with 8 bases between the two ends. CDR1 is SGHAT and CDR2 is FQNNGV in the germline V gene. The CDR3 loop spans 13 amino acids. In DNA, the CDR3 is TGTGCCAGCAGCTTAGTGGGTGGGTACGAGCAGTACTTC. It specifies CASSLVGGYEQYF.

The rearrangement uses TRBV5-1 and TRBJ2-5; 8 bases fit TRBD1. Germline-derived CDR1 and CDR2 are SGHRS and YFSETQ. The J segment lost 5 bases and the V segment lost 5 bases, leaving 11 bases of the junction unmatched. This CDR3 comprises 15 residues. The CDR3 sequence is CASSSGQDVLETQYF. In nucleotides, the CDR3 is TGCGCCAGCAGTTCGGGACAGGATGTTTTGGAGACCCAGTACTTC. Full variable domain (rest looked up from reference TRBV5-1 and TRBJ2-5): KAGVTQTPRYLIKTRGQQVTLSCSPISGHRSVSWYQQTPGQGLQFLFEYFSETQRNKGNFPGRFSGRQFSNSRSEMNVSTLELGDSALYLCASSSGQDVLETQYFGPGTRLLVL.

The chain combines TRBV5-4 with TRBJ1-1, with D possibly being TRBD1 (6 bases). Germline CDR1 SGHNT, CDR2 YYREEE (reference sequence). V shed 2 bases and J shed 5 bases, with 16 bases lying between them. There are 15 residues in the CDR3. In nucleotides, the CDR3 is TGTGCCAGCAGCTTTGGGGGGGCGGGGAGGACTGAAGCTTTCTTT. Protein sequence: CASSFGGAGRTEAFF.

The chain has TRBV2 and TRBJ1-2; 7 bases align to TRBD1. The CDR3 contains 13 residues. Germline CDR1 is SNHLY and CDR2 is FYNNEI. The J segment lost 1 base and the V segment lost 4 bases, leaving 0 bases of the junction unmatched. The CDR3 sequence: CASSGDSNYGYTF. The CDR3 DNA follows: TGTGCCAGCAGTGGGGACAGTAACTATGGCTACACCTTC.